This T cell receptor beta chain came from a study of blood T cell repertoires in COVID-19. Study-level information: Spain, Italy and the United States supplied samples that represented acute and convalescent COVID-19.

Authors' analysis steps: Reference gene primer amplification gave estimated nucleated cell counts. Produced via immunoSEQ multiplex PCR; TCRdb's table is partial and in-frame only. Clone size and V and J calls were adopted from that table, with D and trimming inferred from the DNA. This sample has a few hundred thousand clones, with roughly nine tenths found just once. CDR1 SGHRS and CDR2 YFSETQ come from the germline V gene. The CDR3 is made up of 15 amino acids. The J segment lost 5 bases and the V segment lost 1 base, leaving 3 bases of the junction unmatched. V is TRBV5-1 and J is TRBJ2-1, with TRBD2 matching 10 bases. This clonotype was sampled from a human donor in a cohort exposed to, infected with or recovered from COVID-19 (not recorded which). The donor label of this sample is uncertain. The sample consisted of PBMCs or T cells enriched from blood (not recorded which). The CDR3 is CASSLKLAGNNEQFF. In DNA form, the CDR3 reads TGCGCCAGCAGCTTGAAACTAGCGGGGAACAATGAGCAGTTCTTC.